This T cell receptor beta chain was identified in a study of PD-L1 blockade in urothelial cancer (dated 2017 in TCRdb). In terms of the full investigation: All patients started therapy in about 2014 and received atezolizumab 1,200 mg intravenously every 3 weeks. About 90% of the 29 patients were identified as males with urothelial cancer of bladder origin, and a prior smoking history was reported by 18 of 29 patients. Patients had an ECOG performance status of 0 or 1 and had received between 0 and 3 prior chemotherapy regimens. Blood samples were analyzed 3 weeks after the start of treatment (second dose) and 6 weeks after the start of treatment. Blood samples yielded a median of roughly 150,000 T cells and tens of thousands of unique TCRs, with median clonality roughly 0.082. Somatic, immune and clinical correlates of response to PD-L1 blockade with atezolizumab in urothelial cancer were the focus of an exploratory multi-omic analysis. Pretreatment tumor samples, along with matched peripheral blood serially collected before and after atezolizumab treatment, were subjected to TCR sequencing. Durable clinical benefit was defined as progression-free survival longer than 6 months, and TCR features were also tested against progression-free and overall survival. Whole exome sequencing and RNA sequencing of pretreatment tumors were performed alongside TCR sequencing in the same patients. Durable clinical benefit was achieved by nine patients but not by the remaining 20. Around 29 patients had pretreatment blood TCR-seq, about 25 had at least one posttreatment blood collection, and about 25 had tumor TCR-seq. The paper's findings and limits, for the study overall: Improved progression-free and overall survival was found to be associated with pretreatment peripheral blood TCR clonality below the median. Greater expansion of tumor-associated TCR clones in peripheral blood 3 weeks after the start of treatment was observed in patients with durable benefit (n of about 20, p = 0.022). Because of the small sample size (n = 29) and the many exploratory analyses performed, the results are intended to be regarded as hypothesis-generating.

Synthetic TCR analog templates were spiked into each PCR to estimate absolute template abundance from read counts. The immunoSEQ assay was used to amplify TCRbeta CDR3 regions from genomic DNA with bias-controlled V and J gene primers. Rearranged TCRbeta segments were sequenced at approximately 20X coverage. Regarding the original processing steps: Clustering was used to correct sequencing errors, and CDR3s were annotated against IMGT so that V, D and J genes could be assigned. Only productive TCRbeta rearrangements were used in downstream analyses, excluding out-of-frame or stop-codon sequences. Clonality was computed as one minus Shannon entropy normalized by the log of the number of unique productive sequences. Fisher's exact test with Benjamini-Hochberg correction, using a cutoff of adjusted p below 0.01, was how clones that differed between time points or between blood and tumor were identified. In TCRdb, the immuneACCESS table is reduced to in-frame sequences with V and J assigned. These tables do not hold every clone; where another copy was compared, an unresolved V gene accounts for under half, and the others remain unexplained. The D gene and trimming were derived from the DNA, and the V and J assignments and clone size from that table. The sample data list 90,000 to 100,000 clones, and around 90% of these were observed just once. The ten most abundant clones make up roughly 1.6% of the sample.

V was cut back by 6 bases and J by 6 bases, leaving a gap of 9 bases between them. According to the germline V gene, CDR1 reads ENHRY and CDR2 reads SYGVKD. Counted from cysteine to phenylalanine, this CDR3 has 12 amino acids. Only CDR3 DNA is held: 36 bases, read in frame from base 1. Note on this clone: Its antigen is not yet known. Nothing much larger sits one base from this clone, and base qualities are not available.

The time point label, read with the paper, signifies: pretreatment peripheral blood. A total of approximately 27 patients with locally advanced or metastatic urothelial carcinoma, treated at Memorial Sloan Kettering on a trial protocol, made up the cohort. Peripheral blood mononuclear cells were collected pretreatment and during treatment, with between 1 and 8 total time points per patient. The Qiagen DNeasy Blood extraction kit was used to purify genomic DNA from total PBMCs and tumor samples. PBMCs were collected pretreatment and during treatment, and were isolated and stored as previously described.

Sequenced here: PBMCs, sampled around atezolizumab (anti-PD-L1) treatment. The origin of this receptor is a man in his 60s with urothelial cancer. The V gene is TRBV10-3 and the J gene is TRBJ2-1; perhaps TRBD1 is the D gene, with 6 bases matching. The DNA reads TGTGCCATCAGCCAGGGGAGCAATGAGCAGTTCTTC. It codes for CAISQGSNEQFF.